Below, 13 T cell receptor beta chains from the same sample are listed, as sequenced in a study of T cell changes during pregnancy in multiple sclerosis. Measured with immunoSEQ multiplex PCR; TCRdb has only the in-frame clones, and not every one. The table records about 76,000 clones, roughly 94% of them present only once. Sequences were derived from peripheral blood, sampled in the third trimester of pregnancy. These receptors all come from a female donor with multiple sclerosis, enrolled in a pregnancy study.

The CDR3 DNA is TGTGCCAGCAGCTTGGTGGGGGCTTTCACCGGGGAGCTGTTTTTT. It is translated as CASSLVGAFTGELFF. This chain links TRBV7-2 with TRBJ2-2; a possible D gene is TRBD1 (6 bases). Trimming took 3 bases from V and 4 from J, leaving 12 bases between them. This CDR3 has 15 residues. From germline, CDR1 is SGHTA and CDR2 FQGNSA.

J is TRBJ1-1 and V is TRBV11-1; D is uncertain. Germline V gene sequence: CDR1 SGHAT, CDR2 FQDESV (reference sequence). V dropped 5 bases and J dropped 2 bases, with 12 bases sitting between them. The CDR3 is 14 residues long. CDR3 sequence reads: CASSPGRQNTEAFF. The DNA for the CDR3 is TGTGCCAGCAGCCCAGGTCGGCAAAACACTGAAGCTTTCTTT.

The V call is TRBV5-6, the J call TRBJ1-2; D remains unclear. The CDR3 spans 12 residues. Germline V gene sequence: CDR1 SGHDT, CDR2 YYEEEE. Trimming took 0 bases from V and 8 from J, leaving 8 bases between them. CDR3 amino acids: CASSLGRRGYTF. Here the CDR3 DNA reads TGTGCCAGCAGCTTGGGCAGAAGAGGCTACACCTTC.

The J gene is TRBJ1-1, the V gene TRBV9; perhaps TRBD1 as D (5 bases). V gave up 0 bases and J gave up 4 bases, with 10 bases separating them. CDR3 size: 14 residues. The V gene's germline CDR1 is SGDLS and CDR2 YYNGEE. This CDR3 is CASSVAPQGTEAFF. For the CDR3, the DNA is TGTGCCAGCAGCGTAGCTCCCCAGGGCACTGAAGCTTTCTTT.

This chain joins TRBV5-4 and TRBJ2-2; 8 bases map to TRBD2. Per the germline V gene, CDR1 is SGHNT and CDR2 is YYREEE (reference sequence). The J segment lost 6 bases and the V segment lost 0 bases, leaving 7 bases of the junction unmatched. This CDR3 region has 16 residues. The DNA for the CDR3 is TGTGCCAGCAGCTTGGTACGGGGGGGGGCGGCCGGGGAGCTGTTTTTT. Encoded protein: CASSLVRGGAAGELFF.

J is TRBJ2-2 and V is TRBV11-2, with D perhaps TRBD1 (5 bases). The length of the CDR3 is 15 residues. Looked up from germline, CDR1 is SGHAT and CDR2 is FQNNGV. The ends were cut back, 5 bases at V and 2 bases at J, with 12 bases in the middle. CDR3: CASSRRDSNTGELFF. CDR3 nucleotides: TGTGCCAGCAGCCGACGAGACAGCAACACCGGGGAGCTGTTTTTT.

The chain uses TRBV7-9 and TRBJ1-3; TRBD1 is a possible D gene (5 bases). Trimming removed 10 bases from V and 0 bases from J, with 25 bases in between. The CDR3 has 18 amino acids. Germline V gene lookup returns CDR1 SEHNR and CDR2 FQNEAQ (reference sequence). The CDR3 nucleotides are TGTGCCACCACTAACGCGAACATCGGGGGATCCTCTGGAAACACCATATATTTT. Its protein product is CATTNANIGGSSGNTIYF. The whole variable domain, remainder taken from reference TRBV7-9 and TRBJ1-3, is DTGVSQNPRHKITKRGQNVTFRCDPISEHNRLYWYRQTLGQGPEFLTYFQNEAQLEKSRLLSDRFSAERPKGSFSTLEIQRTEQGDSAMYLCATTNANIGGSSGNTIYFGEGSWLTVV.

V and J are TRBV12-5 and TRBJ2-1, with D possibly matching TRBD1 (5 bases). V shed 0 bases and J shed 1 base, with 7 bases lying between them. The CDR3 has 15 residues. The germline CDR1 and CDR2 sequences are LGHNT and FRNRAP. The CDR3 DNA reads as TGTGCTAGTGGTTTGGTTAGGGGTTCCTACAATGAGCAGTTCTTC. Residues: CASGLVRGSYNEQFF.

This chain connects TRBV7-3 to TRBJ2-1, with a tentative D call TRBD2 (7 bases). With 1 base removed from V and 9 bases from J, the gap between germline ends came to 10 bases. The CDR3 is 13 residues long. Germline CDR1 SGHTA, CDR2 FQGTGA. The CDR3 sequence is CASSLKRGGEQFF. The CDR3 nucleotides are TGTGCCAGCAGCTTAAAAAGGGGGGGTGAGCAGTTCTTC.

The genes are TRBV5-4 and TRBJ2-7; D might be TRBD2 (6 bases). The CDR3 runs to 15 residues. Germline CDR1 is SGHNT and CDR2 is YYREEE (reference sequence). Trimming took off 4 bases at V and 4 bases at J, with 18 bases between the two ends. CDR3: CASSRTTGVGYEQYF. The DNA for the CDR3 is TGTGCCAGCAGCAGGACTACGGGGGTCGGGTACGAGCAGTACTTC.

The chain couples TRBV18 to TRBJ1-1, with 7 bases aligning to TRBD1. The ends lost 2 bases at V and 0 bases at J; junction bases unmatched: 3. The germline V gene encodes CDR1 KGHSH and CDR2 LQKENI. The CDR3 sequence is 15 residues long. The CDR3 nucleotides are TGTGCCAGCTCACCAACGGGACAGATGAACACTGAAGCTTTCTTT. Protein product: CASSPTGQMNTEAFF. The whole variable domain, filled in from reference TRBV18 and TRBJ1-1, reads NAGVMQNPRHLVRRRGQEARLRCSPMKGHSHVYWYRQLPEEGLKFMVYLQKENIIDESGMPKERFSAEFPKEGPSILRIQQVVRGDSAAYFCASSPTGQMNTEAFFGQGTRLTVV.

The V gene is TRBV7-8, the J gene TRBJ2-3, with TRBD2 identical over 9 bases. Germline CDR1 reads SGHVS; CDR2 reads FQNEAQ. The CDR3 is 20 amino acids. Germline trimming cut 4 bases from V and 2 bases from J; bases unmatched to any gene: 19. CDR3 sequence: CASSSGSFVAGATSTDTQYF. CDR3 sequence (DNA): TGTGCCAGCAGCTCCGGGTCCTTCGTAGCGGGGGCTACCTCCACAGATACGCAGTATTTT.

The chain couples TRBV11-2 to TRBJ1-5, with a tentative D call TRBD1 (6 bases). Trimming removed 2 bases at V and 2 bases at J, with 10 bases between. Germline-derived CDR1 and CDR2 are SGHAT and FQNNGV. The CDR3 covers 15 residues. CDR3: CASSLTSGGNQPQHF. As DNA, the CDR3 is TGTGCCAGCAGCTTAACCTCAGGGGGCAATCAGCCCCAGCATTTT.